These 7 T cell receptor beta chains were all obtained from the same sample, sequenced in a study of regulatory T cells in long-lasting Graves disease (dated by TCRdb to about 2021). The protocol used for the library was multiplex PCR. TCRdb records Illumina HiSeq 4000 as the sequencer. CDR3 regions were amplified by Arm-PCR with iRepertoire HTBI primers to construct TCR beta libraries. In TCRdb, the public reads were trimmed at Q25 with fastp and aligned with MiXCR, with productive beta chains retained. Every distinct CDR3 protein forms one entry, paired with its most common genes and DNA. The sample records about 660,000 distinct CDR3 sequences, around 30% of which are singletons. Under 55% of the sample is in the top ten clones. In the paper's terms, the time point label means: persistent/refractory GD, antithyroid drugs over 5 years with positive TRAb. For both TCR sequencing and RNA sequencing, RNA was extracted from PBMCs using TRIzol.

Specimen: peripheral blood mononuclear cells (PBMCs), collected when the disease was refractory, from a patient treated with antithyroid drugs. Receptors originate from a female donor with Graves disease.

The chain joins TRBV19 to TRBJ2-2; 9 bases align to TRBD1. The germline V gene encodes CDR1 LNHDA and CDR2 SQIVND (reference sequence). The CDR3 totals 16 residues. V trimming: 7 bases; J trimming: 1 base; junction bases outside the gene matches: 7. The CDR3 nucleotides read TGTGCCAGTACCGCCCGGGGACAGGGGAACACCGGGGAGCTGTTTTTT. It codes for CASTARGQGNTGELFF.

This chain joins TRBV25-1 and TRBJ1-1, with 9 bases identical to TRBD1. The CDR3 loop spans 17 amino acids. Germline lookup yields CDR1 MGHDK and CDR2 SYGVNS. Trimming cost V 3 bases and J 5 bases; bases outside gene matches: 13. The CDR3 nucleotides read TGTGCCAGCAGTGACTCACTGGGACAGGGATTAATTACTGAAGCTTTCTTT. Protein sequence: CASSDSLGQGLITEAFF.

The genes are TRBV13 and TRBJ1-5; perhaps TRBD1 as D (6 bases). Deletions cut 5 bases from V and 6 bases from J, with 11 bases between. Germline CDR1 PRHDT, CDR2 FYEKMQ (reference sequence). The CDR3 consists of 13 residues. DNA for the CDR3: TGTGCCAGCAGCCGGGGGCCGGGTCAGCCCCAGCATTTT. This codes for CASSRGPGQPQHF.

This clonotype has just a few counts. The chain links TRBV7-9 to TRBJ1-1; unclear D gene. Germline V gene lookup returns CDR1 SEHNR and CDR2 FQNEAQ (reference sequence). This CDR3 is built from 12 residues. V shed 2 bases and J shed 4 bases, with 5 bases lying between them. The CDR3 nucleotides read TGTGCCAGCAGCTTAACTCCCACTGAAGCTTTCTTT. Residues: CASSLTPTEAFF.

This clonotype was detected a few times. The rearrangement uses TRBV10-3 and TRBJ1-1; a weak D match, TRBD1 (5 bases). CDR3 size: 14 residues. The germline V and J ends were trimmed by 3 bases and 4 bases, with 12 bases remaining between them. Per germline, CDR1 ENHRY and CDR2 SYGVKD. CDR3: CAISDRDAPTEAFF. The DNA of the CDR3 is TGTGCCATCAGTGACAGGGATGCTCCCACTGAAGCTTTCTTT.

The genes are TRBV19 and TRBJ2-5; tentative D call: TRBD1 (6 bases). The germline CDR1 and CDR2 sequences are LNHDA and SQIVND (reference sequence). Trimming left V 9 bases short and J 1 base short, with 12 bases between. This CDR3 has 13 residues. CDR3 sequence (DNA): TGTGCCAGCAGACGGGACATCCAAGAGACCCAGTACTTC. Its translation: CASRRDIQETQYF. The full variable domain, with the rest looked up from reference TRBV19 and TRBJ2-5, is DGGITQSPKYLFRKEGQNVTLSCEQNLNHDAMYWYRQDPGQGLRLIYYSQIVNDFQKGDIAEGYSVSREKKESFPLTVTSAQKNPTAFYLCASRRDIQETQYFGPGTRLLVL.

The chain links TRBV15 to TRBJ1-2, with TRBD1 as a possible D gene (6 bases). The CDR3 length is 15 residues. Germline loops: CDR1 LNHNV, CDR2 YYDKDF (reference sequence). The V gene lost 0 bases and the J gene lost 7 bases, with 15 bases spanning the gap. CDR3 in amino acids: CATSREYVGGVGYTF. For the CDR3, the DNA is TGTGCCACCAGCAGAGAATATGTAGGGGGAGTTGGCTACACCTTC. Full variable domain (outside the CDR3, taken from reference TRBV15 and TRBJ1-2): DAMVIQNPRYQVTQFGKPVTLSCSQTLNHNVMYWYQQKSSQAPKLLFHYYDKDFNNEADTPDNFQSRRPNTSFCFLDIRSPGLGDTAMYLCATSREYVGGVGYTFGSGTRLTVV.